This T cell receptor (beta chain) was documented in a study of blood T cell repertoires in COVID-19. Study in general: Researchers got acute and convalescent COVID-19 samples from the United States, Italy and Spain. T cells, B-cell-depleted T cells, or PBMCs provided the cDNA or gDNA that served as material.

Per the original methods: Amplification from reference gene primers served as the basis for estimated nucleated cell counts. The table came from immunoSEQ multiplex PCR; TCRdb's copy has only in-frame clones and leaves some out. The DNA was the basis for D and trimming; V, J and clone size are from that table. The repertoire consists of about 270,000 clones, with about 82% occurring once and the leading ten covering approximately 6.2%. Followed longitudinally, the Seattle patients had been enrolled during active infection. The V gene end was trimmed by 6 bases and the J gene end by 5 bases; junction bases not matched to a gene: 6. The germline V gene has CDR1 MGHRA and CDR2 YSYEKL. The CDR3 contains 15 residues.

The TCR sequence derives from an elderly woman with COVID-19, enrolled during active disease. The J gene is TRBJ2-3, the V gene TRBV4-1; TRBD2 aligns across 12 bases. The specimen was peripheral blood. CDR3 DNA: TGCGCCAGCAGACACGGACTAGCGGGGTTAGATACGCAGTATTTT. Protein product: CASRHGLAGLDTQYF.